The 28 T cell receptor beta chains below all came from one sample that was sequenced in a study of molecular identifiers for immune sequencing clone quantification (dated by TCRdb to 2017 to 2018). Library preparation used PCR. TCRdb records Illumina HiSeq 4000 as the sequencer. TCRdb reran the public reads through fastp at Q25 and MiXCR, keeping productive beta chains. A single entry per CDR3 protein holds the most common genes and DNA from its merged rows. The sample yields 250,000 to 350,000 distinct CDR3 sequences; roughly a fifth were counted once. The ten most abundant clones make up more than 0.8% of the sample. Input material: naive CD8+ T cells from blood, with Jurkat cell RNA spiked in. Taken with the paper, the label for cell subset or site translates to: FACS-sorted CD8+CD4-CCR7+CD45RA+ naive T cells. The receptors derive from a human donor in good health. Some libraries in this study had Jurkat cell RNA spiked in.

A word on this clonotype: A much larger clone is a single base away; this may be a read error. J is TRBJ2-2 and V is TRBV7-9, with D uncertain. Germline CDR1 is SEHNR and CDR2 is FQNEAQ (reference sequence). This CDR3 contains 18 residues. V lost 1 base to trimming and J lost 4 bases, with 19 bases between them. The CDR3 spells CASSLDPRLTIRTGELFF. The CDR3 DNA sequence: TGTGCCAGCAGCTTAGACCCCCGACTCACCATCCGCACCGGGGAGCTGTTTTTT.

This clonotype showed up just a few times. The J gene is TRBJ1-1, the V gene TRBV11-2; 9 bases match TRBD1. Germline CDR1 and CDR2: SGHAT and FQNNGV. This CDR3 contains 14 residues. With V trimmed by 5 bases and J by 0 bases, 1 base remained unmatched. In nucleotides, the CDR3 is TGTGCCAGCAGCACAGGGGGCGTGAACACTGAAGCTTTCTTT. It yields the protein CASSTGGVNTEAFF.

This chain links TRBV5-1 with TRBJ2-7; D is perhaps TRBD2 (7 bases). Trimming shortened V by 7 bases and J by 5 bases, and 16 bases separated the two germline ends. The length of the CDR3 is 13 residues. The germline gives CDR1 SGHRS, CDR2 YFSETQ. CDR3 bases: TGCGCCAGCTCTCCGGCGGGGGCCAACGAGCAGTACTTC. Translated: CASSPAGANEQYF.

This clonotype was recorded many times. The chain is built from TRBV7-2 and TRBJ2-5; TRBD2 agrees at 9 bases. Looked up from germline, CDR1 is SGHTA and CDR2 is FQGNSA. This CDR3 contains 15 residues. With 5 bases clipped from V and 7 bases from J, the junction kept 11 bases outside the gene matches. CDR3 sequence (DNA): TGTGCCAGCAGCCAATACTCGACTAGCGGAGCGACCCAGTACTTC. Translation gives CASSQYSTSGATQYF.

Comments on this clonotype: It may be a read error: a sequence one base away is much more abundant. CDR3 in amino acids: CASSVAGGSGSSGVNVLTF. The CDR3 DNA reads as TGTGCCAGCAGCGTAGCTGGCGGATCGGGATCCTCTGGGGTCAACGTCCTGACTTTC. The chain employs TRBV9 and TRBJ2-6; tentative D call: TRBD2 (5 bases). CDR3 size: 19 residues. CDR1 SGDLS and CDR2 YYNGEE come from the germline V gene. The full variable domain, its missing parts supplied by reference TRBV9 and TRBJ2-6, is DSGVTQTPKHLITATGQRVTLRCSPRSGDLSVYWYQQSLDQGLQFLIQYYNGEERAKGNILERFSAQQFPDLHSELNLSSLELGDSALYFCASSVAGGSGSSGVNVLTFGAGSRLTVL.

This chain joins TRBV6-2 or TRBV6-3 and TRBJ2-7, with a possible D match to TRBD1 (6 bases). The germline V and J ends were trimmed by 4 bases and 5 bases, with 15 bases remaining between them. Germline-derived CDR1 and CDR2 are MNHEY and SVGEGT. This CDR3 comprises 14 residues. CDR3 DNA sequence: TGTGCCAGCAGTTCAGGGGATTCCGAGGACGAGCAGTACTTC. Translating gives CASSSGDSEDEQYF.

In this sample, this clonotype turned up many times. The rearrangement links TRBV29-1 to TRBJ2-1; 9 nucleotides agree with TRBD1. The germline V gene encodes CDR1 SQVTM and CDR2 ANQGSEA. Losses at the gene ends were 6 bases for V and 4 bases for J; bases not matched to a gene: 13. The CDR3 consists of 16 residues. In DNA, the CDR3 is TGCAGCGTCCCTCCCTTAGGACAGGGGCGATACAATGAGCAGTTCTTC. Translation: CSVPPLGQGRYNEQFF.

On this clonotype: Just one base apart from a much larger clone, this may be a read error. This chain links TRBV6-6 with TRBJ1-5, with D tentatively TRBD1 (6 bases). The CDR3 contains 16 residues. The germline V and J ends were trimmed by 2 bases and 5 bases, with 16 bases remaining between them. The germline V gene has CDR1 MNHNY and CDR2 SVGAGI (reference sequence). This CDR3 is CASSYHQGLGDQPQHF. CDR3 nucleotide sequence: TGTGCCAGCAGTTACCATCAGGGGCTGGGTGATCAGCCCCAGCATTTT.

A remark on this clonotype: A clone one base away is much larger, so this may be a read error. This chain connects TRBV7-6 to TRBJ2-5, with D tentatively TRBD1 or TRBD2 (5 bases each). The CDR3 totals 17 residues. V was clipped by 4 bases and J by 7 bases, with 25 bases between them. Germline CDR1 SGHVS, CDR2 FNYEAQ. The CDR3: CASSSIGHRMGEGTQYF. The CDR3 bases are TGTGCCAGCAGCTCCATTGGACACCGCATGGGGGAAGGGACCCAGTACTTC.

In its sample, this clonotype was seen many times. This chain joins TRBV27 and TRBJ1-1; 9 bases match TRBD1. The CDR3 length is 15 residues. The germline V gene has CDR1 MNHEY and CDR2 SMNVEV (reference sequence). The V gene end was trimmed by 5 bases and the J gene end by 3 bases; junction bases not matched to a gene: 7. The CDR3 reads CASSPGTGIYTEAFF. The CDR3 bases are TGTGCCAGCAGTCCGGGGACAGGGATCTACACTGAAGCTTTCTTT.

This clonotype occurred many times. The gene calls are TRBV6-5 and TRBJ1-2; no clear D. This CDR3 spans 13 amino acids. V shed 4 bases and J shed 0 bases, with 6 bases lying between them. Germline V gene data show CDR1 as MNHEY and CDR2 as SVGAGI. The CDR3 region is CASSLHSNYGYTF. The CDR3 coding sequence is TGTGCCAGCAGTTTACATTCTAACTATGGCTACACCTTC.

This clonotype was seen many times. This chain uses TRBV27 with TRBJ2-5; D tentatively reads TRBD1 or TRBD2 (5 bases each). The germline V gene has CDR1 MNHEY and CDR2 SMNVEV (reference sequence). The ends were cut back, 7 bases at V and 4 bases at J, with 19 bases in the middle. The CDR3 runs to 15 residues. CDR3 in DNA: TGTGCCAGCACCCCCGGGACGACCTTAGGAGAGACCCAGTACTTC. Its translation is CASTPGTTLGETQYF.

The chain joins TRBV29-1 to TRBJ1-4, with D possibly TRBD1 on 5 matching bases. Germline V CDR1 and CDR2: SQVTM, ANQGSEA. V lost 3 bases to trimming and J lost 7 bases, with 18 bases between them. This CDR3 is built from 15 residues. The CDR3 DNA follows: TGCAGCGTTGAGGTCCGAGGCTGGGGGGGTGAAAAACTGTTTTTT. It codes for CSVEVRGWGGEKLFF.

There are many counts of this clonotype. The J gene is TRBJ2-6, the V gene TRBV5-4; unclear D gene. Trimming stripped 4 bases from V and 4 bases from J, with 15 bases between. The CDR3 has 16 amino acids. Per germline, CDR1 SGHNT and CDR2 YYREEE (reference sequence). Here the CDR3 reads CASSRSPKGGANVLTF. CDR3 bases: TGTGCCAGCAGCCGAAGTCCCAAAGGGGGGGCCAACGTCCTGACTTTC.

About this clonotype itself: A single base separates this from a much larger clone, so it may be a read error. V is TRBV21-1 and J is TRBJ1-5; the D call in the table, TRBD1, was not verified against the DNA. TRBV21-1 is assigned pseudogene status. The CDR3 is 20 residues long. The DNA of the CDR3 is TGTGCCGGCAGCAAATCACCCAGGGCCAGCCGGGACAGGCACAATCAGCCCCAGCATTTT. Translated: CAGSKSPRASRDRHNQPQHF.

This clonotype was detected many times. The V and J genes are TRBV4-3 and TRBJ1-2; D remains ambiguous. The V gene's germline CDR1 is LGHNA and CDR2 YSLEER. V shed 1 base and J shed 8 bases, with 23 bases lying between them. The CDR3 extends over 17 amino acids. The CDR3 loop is CASSQGTSPGQSDGYTF. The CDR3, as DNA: TGCGCCAGCAGCCAAGGAACCTCACCTGGGCAGTCCGACGGCTACACCTTC.

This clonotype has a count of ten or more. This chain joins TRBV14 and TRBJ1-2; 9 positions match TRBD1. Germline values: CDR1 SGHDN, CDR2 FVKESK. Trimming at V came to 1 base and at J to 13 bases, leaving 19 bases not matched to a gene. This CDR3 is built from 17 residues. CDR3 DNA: TGTGCCAGCAGCCAAGGGGGACCGGGATTAAGGACAGGGGAAATCACCTTC. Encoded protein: CASSQGGPGLRTGEITF.

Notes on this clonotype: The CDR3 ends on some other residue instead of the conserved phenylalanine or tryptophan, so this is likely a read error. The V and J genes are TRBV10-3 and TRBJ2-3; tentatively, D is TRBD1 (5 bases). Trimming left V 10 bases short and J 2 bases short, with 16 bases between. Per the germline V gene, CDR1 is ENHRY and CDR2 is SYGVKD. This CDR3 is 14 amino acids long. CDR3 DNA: TGTGCCACCAGCCCTGTACAGGACACAGATACGCAGTATCTT. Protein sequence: CATSPVQDTDTQYL.

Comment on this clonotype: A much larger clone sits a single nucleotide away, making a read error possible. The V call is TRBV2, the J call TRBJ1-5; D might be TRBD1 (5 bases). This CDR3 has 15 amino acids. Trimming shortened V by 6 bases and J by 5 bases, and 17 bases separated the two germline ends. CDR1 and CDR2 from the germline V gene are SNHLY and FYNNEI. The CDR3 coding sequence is TGTGCCAGCAGGTATGGACGGGGGAACTATCAGCCCCAGCATTTT. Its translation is CASRYGRGNYQPQHF.

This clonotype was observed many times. The CDR3 bases are TGTGCCAGTAGTTCGGACAGCTTCTATGGCTACACCTTC. Residues: CASSSDSFYGYTF. This chain joins TRBV19 and TRBJ1-2, with D possibly TRBD1 on 6 matching bases. The CDR3 length is 13 residues. Germline V gives CDR1 LNHDA, CDR2 SQIVND (reference sequence). Deletions cut 5 bases from V and 4 bases from J, with 11 bases between.

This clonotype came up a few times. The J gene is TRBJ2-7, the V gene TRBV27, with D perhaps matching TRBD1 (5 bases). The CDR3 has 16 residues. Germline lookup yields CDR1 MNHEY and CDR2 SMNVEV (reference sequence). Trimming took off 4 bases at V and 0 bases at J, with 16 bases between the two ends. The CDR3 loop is CASSSETGQSSYEQYF. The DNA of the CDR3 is TGTGCCAGCAGTTCGGAAACAGGCCAAAGCTCCTACGAGCAGTACTTC.

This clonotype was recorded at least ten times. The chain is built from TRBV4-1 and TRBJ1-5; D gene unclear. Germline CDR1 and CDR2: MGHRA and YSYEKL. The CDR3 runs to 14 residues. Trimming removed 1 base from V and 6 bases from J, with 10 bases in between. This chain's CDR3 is CASSQGTPGQPQHF. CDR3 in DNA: TGCGCCAGCAGCCAAGGGACCCCTGGTCAGCCCCAGCATTTT.

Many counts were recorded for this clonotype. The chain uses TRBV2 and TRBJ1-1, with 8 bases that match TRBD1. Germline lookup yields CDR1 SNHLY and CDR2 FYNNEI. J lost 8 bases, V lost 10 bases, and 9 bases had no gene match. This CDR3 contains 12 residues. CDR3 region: CANRRGQAEAFF. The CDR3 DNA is TGTGCCAACCGAAGGGGACAGGCAGAAGCTTTCTTT.

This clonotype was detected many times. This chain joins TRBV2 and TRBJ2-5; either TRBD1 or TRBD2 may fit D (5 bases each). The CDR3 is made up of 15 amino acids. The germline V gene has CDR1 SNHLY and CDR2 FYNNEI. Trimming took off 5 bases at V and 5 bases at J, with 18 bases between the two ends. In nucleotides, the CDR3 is TGTGCCAGCAGTCCCCCCGTCCGGGGACCGGAGACCCAGTACTTC. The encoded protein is CASSPPVRGPETQYF. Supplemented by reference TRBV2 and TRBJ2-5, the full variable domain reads EPEVTQTPSHQVTQMGQEVILRCVPISNHLYFYWYRQILGQKVEFLVSFYNNEISEKSEIFDDQFSVERPDGSNFTLKIRSTKLEDSAMYFCASSPPVRGPETQYFGPGTRLLVL.

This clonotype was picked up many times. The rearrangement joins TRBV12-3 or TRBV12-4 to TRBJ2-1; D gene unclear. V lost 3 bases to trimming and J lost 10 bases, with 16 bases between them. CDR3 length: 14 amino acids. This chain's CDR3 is CASSFPSATREQFF. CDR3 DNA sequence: TGTGCCAGCAGTTTCCCGTCTGCTACTCGGGAGCAGTTCTTC.

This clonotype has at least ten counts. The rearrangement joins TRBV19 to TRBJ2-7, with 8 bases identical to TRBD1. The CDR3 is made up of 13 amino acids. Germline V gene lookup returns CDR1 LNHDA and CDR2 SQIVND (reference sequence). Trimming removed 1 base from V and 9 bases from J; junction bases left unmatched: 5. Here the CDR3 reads CASSIGGTGRQYF. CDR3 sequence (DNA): TGTGCCAGTAGTATAGGGGGGACAGGCCGGCAGTACTTC.

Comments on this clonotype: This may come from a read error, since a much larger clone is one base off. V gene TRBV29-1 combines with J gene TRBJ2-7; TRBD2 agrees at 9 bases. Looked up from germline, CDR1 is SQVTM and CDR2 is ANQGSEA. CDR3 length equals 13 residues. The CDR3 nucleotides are TGCAGAGTTGTAGGCGGGAGGGCCCTCGAGCAGTACTTC. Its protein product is CRVVGGRALEQYF.

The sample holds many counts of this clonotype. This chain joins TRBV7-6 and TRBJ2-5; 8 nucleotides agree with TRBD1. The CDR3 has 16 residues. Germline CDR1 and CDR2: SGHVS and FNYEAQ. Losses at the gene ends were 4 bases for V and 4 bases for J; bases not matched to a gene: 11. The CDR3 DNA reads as TGTGCCAGCAGCTCCCACCCCAGGGGGCTCGGAGAGACCCAGTACTTC. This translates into CASSSHPRGLGETQYF.